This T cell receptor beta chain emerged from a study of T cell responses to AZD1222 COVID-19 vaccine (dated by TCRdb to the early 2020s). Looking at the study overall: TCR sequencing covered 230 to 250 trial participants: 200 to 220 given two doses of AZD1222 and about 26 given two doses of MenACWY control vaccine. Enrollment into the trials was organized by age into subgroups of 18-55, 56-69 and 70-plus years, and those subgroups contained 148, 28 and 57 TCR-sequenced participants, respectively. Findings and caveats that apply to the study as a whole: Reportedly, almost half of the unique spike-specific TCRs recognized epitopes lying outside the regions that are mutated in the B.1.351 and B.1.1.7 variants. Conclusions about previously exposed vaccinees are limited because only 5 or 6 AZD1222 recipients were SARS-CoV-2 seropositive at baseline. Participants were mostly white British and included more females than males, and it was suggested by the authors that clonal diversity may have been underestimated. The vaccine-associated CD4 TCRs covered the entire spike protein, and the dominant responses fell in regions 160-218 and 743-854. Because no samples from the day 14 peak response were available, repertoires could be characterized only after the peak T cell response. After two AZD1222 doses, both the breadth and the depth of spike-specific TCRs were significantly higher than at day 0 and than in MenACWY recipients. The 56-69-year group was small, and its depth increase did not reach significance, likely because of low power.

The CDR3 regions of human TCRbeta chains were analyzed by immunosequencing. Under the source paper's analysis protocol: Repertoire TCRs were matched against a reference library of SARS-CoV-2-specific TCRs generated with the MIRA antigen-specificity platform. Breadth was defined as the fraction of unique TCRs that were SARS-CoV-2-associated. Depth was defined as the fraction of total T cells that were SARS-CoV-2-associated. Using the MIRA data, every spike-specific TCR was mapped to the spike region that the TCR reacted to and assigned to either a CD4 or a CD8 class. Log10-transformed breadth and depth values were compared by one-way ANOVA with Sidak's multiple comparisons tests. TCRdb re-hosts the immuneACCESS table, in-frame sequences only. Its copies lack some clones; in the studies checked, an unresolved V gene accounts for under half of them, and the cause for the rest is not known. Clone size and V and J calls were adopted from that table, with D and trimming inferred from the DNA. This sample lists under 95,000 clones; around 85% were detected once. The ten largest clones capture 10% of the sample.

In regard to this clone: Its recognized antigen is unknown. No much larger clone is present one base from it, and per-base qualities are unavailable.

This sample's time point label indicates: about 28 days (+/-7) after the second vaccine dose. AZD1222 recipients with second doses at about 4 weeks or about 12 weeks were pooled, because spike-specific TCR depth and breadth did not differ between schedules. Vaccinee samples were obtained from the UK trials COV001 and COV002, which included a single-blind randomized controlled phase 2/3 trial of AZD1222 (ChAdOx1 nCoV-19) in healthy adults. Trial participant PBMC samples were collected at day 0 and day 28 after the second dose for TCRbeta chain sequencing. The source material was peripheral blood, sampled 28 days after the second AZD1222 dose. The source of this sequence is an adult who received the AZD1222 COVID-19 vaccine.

Read as DNA, the sequence is TGTGCCAGCAGCCACAAGGGGGGATATAATTCACCCCTCCACTTT. Its protein reads: CASSHKGGYNSPLHF. The sequence joins TRBV3-1 (or the pseudogene TRBV3-2) to TRBJ1-6; a weak D assignment points to TRBD1 (6 bases agree). CDR1 and CDR2 were assigned from the germline V gene (reference sequence) as LGHDT and YNNKEL. V is pared back by 3 bases and J by 4 bases, with 10 bases lying between the germline termini. The CDR3 covers 15 residues, taking in both the cysteine and the phenylalanine. The only DNA kept is the CDR3, 45 bases in frame from the first base.